Given below is one T cell receptor beta chain in context. The target antigen is unknown. The data were taken from a study of T cell responses to AZD1222 COVID-19 vaccine. Whole-study results and caveats: Reports indicate that nearly half of spike-specific TCRs are directed at unmutated variant regions.

J lost 2 bases, V lost 2 bases, and 10 bases had no gene match. The CDR3 is made up of 17 amino acids. Per the germline V gene, CDR1 is KGHSH and CDR2 is LQKENI. Here immunoSEQ multiplex PCR was the method, and the copy in TCRdb shows in-frame clones only, minus some. The sample contains 75,000 to 100,000 clones, 85% to 90% of which appear only once. J is TRBJ2-3 and V is TRBV18; 7 positions agree with TRBD1. This TCR was recovered from an adult in good health. The sequencing used peripheral blood, collected on day 0 of AZD1222 vaccination. CDR3 nucleotides: TGTGCCAGCTCACCAATCGGACAGGAAAGCTTCACAGATACGCAGTATTTT. This translates into CASSPIGQESFTDTQYF.